These 3 T cell receptor beta chains share one sample of origin, sequenced in a study of pediatric ulcerative colitis. Generated by immunoSEQ multiplex PCR, the TCRdb table keeps only in-frame clones and is missing some. This sample has 40,000 to 55,000 clones, with more than 60% found just once. The rectum was sampled with one to two pinch biopsies at colonoscopy. The source material was gut tissue. The receptor source for this set is a girl aged 5 to 17 with moderate ulcerative colitis.

The chain has TRBV7-6 and TRBJ2-1, with 10 bases matching TRBD2. The V and J ends lost 8 bases and 1 base, in that order; junction bases with no gene match: 8. Germline V gene sequence: CDR1 SGHVS, CDR2 FNYEAQ. This CDR3 is built from 16 residues. CDR3 nucleotides: TGTGCCAGCTCACCGCAAGCGGGAGGGTCCTACAATGAGCAGTTCTTC. Translated: CASSPQAGGSYNEQFF.

This chain joins TRBV11-2 and TRBJ2-1; D is unclear. This CDR3 comprises 13 residues. Germline V gives CDR1 SGHAT, CDR2 FQNNGV. Trimming pared 3 bases from V and 3 bases from J, leaving 6 bases between. The CDR3 DNA reads TGTGCCAGCAGCTTTGGCTTCTACAATGAGCAGTTCTTC. Translation gives CASSFGFYNEQFF.

V is TRBV11-2 and J is TRBJ2-1, with 9 bases identical to TRBD2. CDR1 is SGHAT, CDR2 FQNNGV, per germline. CDR3 length: 16 residues. Unmatched junction bases numbered 13, after V lost 6 bases and J lost 7 bases. The CDR3 sequence: CASRDLSGRVGNEQFF. In nucleotides, the CDR3 is TGTGCCAGCAGAGACCTTAGCGGGAGAGTTGGGAATGAGCAGTTCTTC.